This passage covers 7 T cell receptor beta chains from one sample sequenced in a study of blood T cells in healthy people across ages. It was with a sample-barcoded 5' primer and a J-beta primer mix that a second PCR of roughly 7 to 12 cycles was run. TCRdb passed the 5' RACE reads through MiXCR, listing each CDR3 protein once. Found here are 650,000 to 800,000 distinct CDR3 sequences, 40% to 50% of them singletons; the top ten hold roughly 19%. Material for sequencing was blood. The receptor source for this set is a man between 60 and 75 years old in good health.

Worth noting for this clonotype: This may stem from a read error, because a much larger clone lies one nucleotide away. The gene calls are TRBV20-1 and TRBJ2-5; D call uncertain. Between the trimmed V and J ends, which lost 3 bases and 11 bases, there was a span of 25 bases. Germline loops: CDR1 DFQATT, CDR2 SNEGSKA (reference sequence). The CDR3 runs to 15 residues. CDR3 protein: CSARPLQGSYNEQYF. In DNA form, the CDR3 reads TGCAGTGCTAGGCCCCTCCAAGGCTCCTACAATGAGCAGTACTTC.

The V gene is TRBV20-1, the J gene TRBJ2-7, with 8 positions matching TRBD2. Germline-derived CDR1 and CDR2 are DFQATT and SNEGSKA (reference sequence). The V and J ends lost 6 bases and 1 base, in that order; junction bases with no gene match: 11. The CDR3 consists of 15 residues. CDR3 nucleotide sequence: TGCAGTGCAACTTCCGGGACTAGGGTTTCCTACGAGCAGTACTTC. Its translation is CSATSGTRVSYEQYF.

This clonotype was picked up one time. This rearrangement joins TRBV7-2 to TRBJ1-2; no reliable D call. The CDR3 spans 13 residues. The germline V gene has CDR1 SGHTA and CDR2 FQGNSA. With 5 bases removed from V and 7 bases from J, the gap between germline ends came to 14 bases. The CDR3 spells CASSGVYRPGYTF. In DNA form, the CDR3 reads TGTGCCAGCAGCGGAGTCTATAGACCTGGCTACACCTTC.

V gene TRBV25-1 combines with J gene TRBJ1-2; D uncertain. Germline CDR1 reads MGHDK; CDR2 reads SYGVNS. Deletions cut 1 base from V and 2 bases from J, with 11 bases between. This CDR3 is 15 amino acids long. As DNA, the CDR3 is TGTGCCAGCAGTGAATCCTTCGGGGAAAACTATGGCTACACCTTC. It yields the protein CASSESFGENYGYTF.

The sample holds many counts of this clonotype. This chain joins TRBV7-9 and TRBJ2-7, with 9 bases lining up with TRBD1. The length of the CDR3 is 13 residues. V gave up 1 base and J gave up 5 bases; unmatched junction bases: 0. Germline V gives CDR1 SEHNR, CDR2 FQNEAQ (reference sequence). The CDR3 region is CASSLGTGDEQYF. The CDR3 coding sequence is TGTGCCAGCAGCTTAGGGACAGGGGACGAGCAGTACTTC.

This clonotype came up a few times. The gene calls are TRBV11-2 and TRBJ2-7, with unresolved D. The J call may be wrong; the DNA end is better matched by TRBJ2-4. The germline CDR1 and CDR2 sequences are SGHAT and FQNNGV. CDR3 size: 15 residues. The CDR3 sequence: CASSLGPQAENIQYF. The CDR3 DNA sequence: TGTGCCAGCAGCTTAGGACCGCAGGCCGAAAACATTCAGTACTTC.

The V and J genes are TRBV6-1 and TRBJ1-2; no reliable D call. Germline V lookup: CDR1 MNHNS, CDR2 SASEGT. The CDR3 covers 15 residues. The V and J ends lost 2 bases and 2 bases respectively, with 12 bases between them. This chain's CDR3 is CASSEREGMNYGYTF. DNA for the CDR3: TGTGCCAGCAGTGAAAGAGAGGGTATGAACTATGGCTACACCTTC.